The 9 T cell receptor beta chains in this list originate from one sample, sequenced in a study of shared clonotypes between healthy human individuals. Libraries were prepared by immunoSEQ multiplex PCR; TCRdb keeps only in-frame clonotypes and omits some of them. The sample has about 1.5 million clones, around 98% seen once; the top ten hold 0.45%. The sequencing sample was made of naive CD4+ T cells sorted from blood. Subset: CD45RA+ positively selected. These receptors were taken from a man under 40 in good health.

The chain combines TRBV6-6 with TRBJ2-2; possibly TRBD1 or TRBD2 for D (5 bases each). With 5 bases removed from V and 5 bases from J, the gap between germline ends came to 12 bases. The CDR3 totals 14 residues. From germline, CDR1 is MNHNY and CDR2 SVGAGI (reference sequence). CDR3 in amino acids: CASSEGMWTGELFF. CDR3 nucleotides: TGTGCCAGCAGTGAGGGGATGTGGACCGGGGAGCTGTTTTTT.

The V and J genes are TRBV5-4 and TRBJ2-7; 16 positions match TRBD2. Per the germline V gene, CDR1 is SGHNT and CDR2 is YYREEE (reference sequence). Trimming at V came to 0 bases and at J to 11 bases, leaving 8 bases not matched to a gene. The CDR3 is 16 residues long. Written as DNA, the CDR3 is TGTGCCAGCAGCTTGGCCGGGGGGACTAGCGGGAGGGCGGAGTACTTC. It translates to CASSLAGGTSGRAEYF.

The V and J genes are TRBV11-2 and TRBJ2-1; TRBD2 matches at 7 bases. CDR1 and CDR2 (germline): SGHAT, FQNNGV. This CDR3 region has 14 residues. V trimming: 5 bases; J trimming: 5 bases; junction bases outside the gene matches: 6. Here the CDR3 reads CASSEWLADNEQFF. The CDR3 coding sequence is TGTGCCAGCAGCGAGTGGCTAGCGGACAATGAGCAGTTCTTC.

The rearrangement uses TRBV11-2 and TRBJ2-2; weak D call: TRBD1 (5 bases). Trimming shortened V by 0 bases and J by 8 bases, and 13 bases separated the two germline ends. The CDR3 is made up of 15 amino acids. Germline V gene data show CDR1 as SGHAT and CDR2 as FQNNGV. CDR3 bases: TGTGCCAGCAGCTTAGAAATACCAGGGTGGGGGGAGCTGTTTTTT. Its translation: CASSLEIPGWGELFF.

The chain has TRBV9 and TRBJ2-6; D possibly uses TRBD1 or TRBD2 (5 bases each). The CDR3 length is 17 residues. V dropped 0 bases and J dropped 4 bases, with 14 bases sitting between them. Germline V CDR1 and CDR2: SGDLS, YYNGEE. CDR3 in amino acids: CASSVAPGRVGANVLTF. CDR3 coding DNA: TGTGCCAGCAGCGTAGCTCCAGGGCGGGTAGGGGCCAACGTCCTGACTTTC.

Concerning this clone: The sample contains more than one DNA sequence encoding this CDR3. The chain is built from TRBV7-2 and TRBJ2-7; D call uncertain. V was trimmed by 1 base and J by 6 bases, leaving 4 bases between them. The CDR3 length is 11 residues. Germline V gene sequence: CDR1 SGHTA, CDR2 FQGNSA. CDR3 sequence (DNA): TGTGCCAGCAGCTTAGTCCGCGAGCAGTACTTC. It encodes CASSLVREQYF.

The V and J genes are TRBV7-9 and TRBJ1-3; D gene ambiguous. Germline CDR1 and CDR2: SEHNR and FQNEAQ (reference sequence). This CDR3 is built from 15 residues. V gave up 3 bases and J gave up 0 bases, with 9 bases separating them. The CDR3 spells CASSFGPDSGNTIYF. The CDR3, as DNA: TGTGCCAGCAGCTTCGGGCCCGACTCTGGAAACACCATATATTTT.

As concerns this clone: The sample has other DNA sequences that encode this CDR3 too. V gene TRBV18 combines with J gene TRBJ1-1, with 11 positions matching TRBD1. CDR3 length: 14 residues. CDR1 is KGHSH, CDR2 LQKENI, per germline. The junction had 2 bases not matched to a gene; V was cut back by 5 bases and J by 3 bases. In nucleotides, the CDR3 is TGTGCCAGCTCAAGGGACAGGGGGGACACTGAAGCTTTCTTT. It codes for CASSRDRGDTEAFF.

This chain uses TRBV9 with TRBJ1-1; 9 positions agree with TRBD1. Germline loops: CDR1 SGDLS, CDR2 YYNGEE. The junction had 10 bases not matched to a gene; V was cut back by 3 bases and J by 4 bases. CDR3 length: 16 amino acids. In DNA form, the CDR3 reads TGTGCCAGCAGCGCAACAGGGGGCAATCCGGTCACTGAAGCTTTCTTT. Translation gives CASSATGGNPVTEAFF.